Presented here are 27 T cell receptor beta chains from one specimen sequenced in a study of T cells in Graves' hyperthyroidism and ophthalmopathy. RNA transcripts gave rise to amplified TCR beta CDR3 regions. First-round RT-PCR with HTBI primers amplified the TCR CDR3 region. TCRdb processed the multiplex PCR reads anew with MiXCR; each CDR3 protein has one entry. The sample contains more than 300,000 distinct CDR3 sequences, roughly 14% of which appear only once. The sample consisted of blood. Source of these receptors: a woman younger than 45 with Graves' ophthalmopathy.

This clonotype was counted ten times or more. CDR3: CASSSLGGQLHF. The CDR3 DNA reads TGTGCCAGCAGCTCCTTAGGGGGACAACTCCACTTT. V and J are TRBV7-8 and TRBJ1-6; TRBD1 is a possible D gene (6 bases). V was pared by 4 bases and J by 16 bases, with 14 bases between. Per the germline V gene, CDR1 is SGHVS and CDR2 is FQNEAQ. This CDR3 spans 12 amino acids.

This clonotype was counted ten times or more. This rearrangement joins TRBV7-3 to TRBJ1-1; D perhaps matches TRBD1 (6 bases). Germline V gene sequence: CDR1 SGHTA, CDR2 FQGTGA. This CDR3 has 14 amino acids. Trimming took off 1 base at V and 10 bases at J, with 16 bases between the two ends. As DNA, the CDR3 is TGTGCCAGCAGCTTAAATCGAGAAGGGGGACTAGCTTTCTTT. Its translation is CASSLNREGGLAFF.

This clonotype occurred a few times. This chain links TRBV7-9 with TRBJ1-2; 7 bases match TRBD1. V shed 1 base and J 4 bases; nucleotides not matched to a gene: 9. This CDR3 contains 16 residues. Germline assignment: CDR1 SEHNR and CDR2 FQNEAQ (reference sequence). CDR3 in DNA: TGTGCCAGCAGCTTAGGGCCTGACAGGGTTGTCTATGGCTACACCTTC. The encoded protein is CASSLGPDRVVYGYTF.

This clonotype has at least ten counts. The gene calls are TRBV27 and TRBJ1-5; D is unresolved. CDR1 is MNHEY, CDR2 SMNVEV, per germline (reference sequence). The CDR3 totals 15 residues. Deletions cut 5 bases from V and 2 bases from J, with 13 bases between. The CDR3 DNA is TGTGCCAGCAGTACCTACATGGGAGGCAATCAGCCCCAGCATTTT. Residues: CASSTYMGGNQPQHF.

This clonotype was counted ten times or more. The chain employs TRBV7-9 and TRBJ2-2; 7 positions match TRBD1. The CDR3 runs to 13 residues. The V gene's germline CDR1 is SEHNR and CDR2 FQNEAQ (reference sequence). V shed 5 bases and J 5 bases; nucleotides not matched to a gene: 2. For the CDR3, the DNA is TGTGCCAGCAGCAAGACAGGGACCGGGGAGCTGTTTTTT. It yields the protein CASSKTGTGELFF. Full variable domain (rest looked up from reference TRBV7-9 and TRBJ2-2): DTGVSQNPRHKITKRGQNVTFRCDPISEHNRLYWYRQTLGQGPEFLTYFQNEAQLEKSRLLSDRFSAERPKGSFSTLEIQRTEQGDSAMYLCASSKTGTGELFFGEGSRLTVL.

In the case of this clonotype: Possible read error: a much larger clone is one base away. The chain employs TRBV12-3 or TRBV12-4 and TRBJ2-6, with D perhaps matching TRBD1 (5 bases). The CDR3 is 17 residues long. The CDR3 DNA is TGTGGCAGCAGTTTAACCCCAGGGTTTTCTGGGGCCAACGTCCTGACTTTC. Protein sequence: CGSSLTPGFSGANVLTF.

V and J are TRBV6-1 and TRBJ1-5; D is uncertain. This CDR3 contains 13 residues. V dropped 6 bases and J dropped 4 bases, with 10 bases sitting between them. Germline CDR1 is MNHNS and CDR2 is SASEGT. The CDR3 region is CASSYGRNQPQHF. CDR3 bases: TGTGCCAGCAGCTATGGTCGGAATCAGCCCCAGCATTTT.

This clonotype was seen only a few times. The V call is TRBV5-1, the J call TRBJ2-3; 12 bases line up with TRBD2. Per the germline V gene, CDR1 is SGHRS and CDR2 is YFSETQ. The CDR3 extends over 18 amino acids. V dropped 2 bases and J dropped 4; count of bases not matched to a gene: 11. CDR3 region: CASSFAFSPSGGADTQYF. The CDR3 DNA follows: TGCGCCAGCAGCTTCGCTTTCTCCCCTAGCGGGGGGGCAGATACGCAGTATTTT. The full variable domain, in which reference TRBV5-1 and TRBJ2-3 provide the parts outside the CDR3, is KAGVTQTPRYLIKTRGQQVTLSCSPISGHRSVSWYQQTPGQGLQFLFEYFSETQRNKGNFPGRFSGRQFSNSRSEMNVSTLELGDSALYLCASSFAFSPSGGADTQYFGPGTRLTVL.

This chain joins TRBV28 and TRBJ2-5; perhaps TRBD1 as D (6 bases). Germline values: CDR1 MDHEN, CDR2 SYDVKM. Trimming removed 5 bases at V and 5 bases at J, with 15 bases between. This CDR3 is built from 14 residues. The CDR3 DNA is TGTGCCAGCAGTCTCCCCCAGGGGCCGGAGACCCAGTACTTC. Translating gives CASSLPQGPETQYF.

This clonotype was observed at least ten times. CDR3 amino acids: CASSLDTEAFF. The CDR3 region has the DNA TGTGCCAGCAGCTTAGACACTGAAGCTTTCTTT. This chain joins TRBV6-1 and TRBJ1-1; D is ambiguous. Germline CDR1 reads MNHNS; CDR2 reads SASEGT. Trimming took 6 bases from V and 3 from J, leaving 5 bases between them. The CDR3 has 11 amino acids.

The chain couples TRBV5-5 to TRBJ2-1; the match to TRBD2 covers 15 bases. CDR1 is SGHKS and CDR2 is YYEKEE in the germline V gene (reference sequence). The ends lost 0 bases at V and 3 bases at J; junction bases unmatched: 10. The CDR3 length is 20 residues. CDR3 amino acids: CASSLGSSGLAGGIYNEQFF. Written as DNA, the CDR3 is TGTGCCAGCAGCTTGGGATCGTCGGGACTAGCGGGGGGCATCTACAATGAGCAGTTCTTC.

This clonotype was recorded at least ten times. The rearrangement links TRBV2 to TRBJ2-7; the match to TRBD2 covers 13 bases. Germline CDR1 SNHLY, CDR2 FYNNEI. CDR3 size: 14 residues. The V and J ends lost 7 bases and 4 bases, in that order; junction bases with no gene match: 4. The CDR3 reads CASTGTSGEYEQYF. CDR3 bases: TGTGCCAGCACAGGGACTAGCGGGGAGTACGAGCAGTACTTC.

The table lists this clonotype with a few counts. The chain links TRBV19 to TRBJ2-1; TRBD2 matches 8 bases. Trimming at V came to 5 bases and at J to 2 bases, leaving 8 bases not matched to a gene. CDR1 is LNHDA and CDR2 is SQIVND in the germline V gene (reference sequence). The CDR3 covers 16 residues. The CDR3 is CASSPQSGGPYNEQFF. The CDR3 DNA reads as TGTGCCAGTAGTCCCCAAAGCGGGGGTCCCTACAATGAGCAGTTCTTC.

In this sample, this clonotype turned up a few times. The chain joins TRBV12-5 to TRBJ1-6; TRBD1 might be the D (6 bases). Trimming pared 0 bases from V and 0 bases from J, leaving 18 bases between. In germline, CDR1 is LGHNT, CDR2 FRNRAP. The CDR3 extends over 20 amino acids. CDR3 sequence (DNA): TGTGCTAGTGGTTTGGTACTCGCTTCCGCGGACAGCTCCTATAATTCACCCCTCCACTTT. Encoded protein: CASGLVLASADSSYNSPLHF. The whole variable domain, remainder taken from reference TRBV12-5 and TRBJ1-6, is DARVTQTPRHKVTEMGQEVTMRCQPILGHNTVFWYRQTMMQGLELLAYFRNRAPLDDSGMPKDRFSAEMPDATLATLKIQPSEPRDSAVYFCASGLVLASADSSYNSPLHFGNGTRLTVT.

This clonotype occurred many times. The CDR3 loop reads CASRRTGSLQPQHF. CDR3 nucleotide sequence: TGTGCCAGCAGGAGGACAGGGAGTTTGCAGCCCCAGCATTTT. This sequence joins TRBV6-1 and TRBJ1-5; 8 bases agree with TRBD1. The trim removed 6 bases at V and 7 bases at J, leaving 8 bases unmatched. Looked up from germline, CDR1 is MNHNS and CDR2 is SASEGT. The CDR3 extends over 14 amino acids.

About this clonotype itself: A read error is possible here, since a much larger clone lies one base away. The chain joins TRBV5-5 to TRBJ2-6, with D maybe TRBD1 (5 bases). The CDR3 is made up of 17 amino acids. Germline CDR1 reads SGHKS; CDR2 reads YYEKEE (reference sequence). In DNA, the CDR3 is TGTGCCAGCAGCTTGGGGTTCTGGCTATCTGGGGCCAACGTCCTGGCTTTC. As protein: CASSLGFWLSGANVLAF.

V gene TRBV7-8 combines with J gene TRBJ1-2, with D maybe TRBD1 (6 bases). Germline lookup yields CDR1 SGHVS and CDR2 FQNEAQ. CDR3 length equals 17 residues. V dropped 4 bases and J dropped 2 bases, with 20 bases sitting between them. CDR3 DNA sequence: TGTGCCAGCAGCTCTGGGGGCGGGACACCGATAAACTATGGCTACACCTTC. It translates to CASSSGGGTPINYGYTF.

This clonotype was counted at least ten times. This chain uses TRBV10-2 with TRBJ2-1, with TRBD2 matching over 7 bases. The trim removed 6 bases at V and 3 bases at J, leaving 14 bases unmatched. The CDR3 runs 17 residues. The germline CDR1 and CDR2 sequences are WSHSY and SAAADI. The CDR3 loop is CASRSVWGGVSYNEQFF. As DNA, the CDR3 is TGCGCCAGCAGATCAGTATGGGGGGGGGTAAGCTACAATGAGCAGTTCTTC.

This clonotype occurred many times. This chain links TRBV7-2 with TRBJ1-1; maybe TRBD1 (6 bases). The CDR3 runs to 14 residues. Germline loops: CDR1 SGHTA, CDR2 FQGNSA. Trimming removed 8 bases at V and 2 bases at J, with 15 bases between. CDR3 sequence (DNA): TGTGCCAGCCGCCAGGGACACGCCAACACTGAAGCTTTCTTT. It yields the protein CASRQGHANTEAFF.

This clonotype was seen a handful of times. A read error is possible here, since a much larger clone lies one base away. The final CDR3 position lacks the conserved phenylalanine or tryptophan, pointing to a likely read error. The chain has TRBV11-2 and TRBJ2-7, with D perhaps being TRBD1 or TRBD2 (5 bases each). Germline-derived CDR1 and CDR2 are SGHAT and FQNNGV. With 5 bases removed from V and 3 bases from J, the gap between germline ends came to 14 bases. CDR3 length: 14 residues. The CDR3 here is CASSATGTYYEQYL. The CDR3 coding sequence is TGTGCCAGCAGCGCGACCGGGACGTACTACGAGCAGTACCTC.

This chain joins TRBV5-1 and TRBJ2-7, with TRBD1 matching over 10 bases. V lost 0 bases to trimming and J lost 6 bases; unmatched junction nucleotides: 6. CDR3 length: 15 amino acids. In germline, CDR1 is SGHRS, CDR2 YFSETQ. The DNA of the CDR3 is TGCGCCAGCAGCTTGGATGTGACAGGGGGCCGCGAGCAGTACTTC. It codes for CASSLDVTGGREQYF.

This clonotype was counted ten times or more. The rearrangement uses TRBV6-5 and TRBJ2-6; the match to TRBD1 covers 10 bases. V lost 2 bases, J lost 3 bases, and 7 bases stayed unmatched. The germline CDR1 and CDR2 sequences are MNHEY and SVGAGI. The CDR3 covers 18 residues. The CDR3 loop reads CASSYKGQGFDGANVLTF. As DNA, the CDR3 is TGTGCCAGCAGTTACAAGGGACAGGGGTTTGATGGGGCCAACGTCCTGACTTTC.

Details on this clonotype: A much larger clone differs from this one at a single base, so this may be a read error. The V gene is TRBV7-8, the J gene TRBJ2-2; D may be TRBD1 (6 bases). This CDR3 region has 15 residues. From germline, CDR1 is SGHVS and CDR2 FQNEAQ. The chain's CDR3 is CASSSSDRYTGEPFF. The CDR3 region has the DNA TGTGCCAGCAGCTCAAGCGACAGGTACACCGGGGAGCCGTTTTTT.

This clonotype has at least ten counts. The chain carries TRBV5-1 and TRBJ1-1; 7 bases are shared with TRBD1. There are 16 residues in the CDR3. Trimming removed 2 bases from V and 6 bases from J; junction bases left unmatched: 13. CDR1 SGHRS and CDR2 YFSETQ come from the germline V gene. CDR3 sequence: CASSFRGGIIGSEAFF. CDR3 coding DNA: TGCGCCAGCAGCTTCAGGGGGGGGATTATCGGGTCTGAAGCTTTCTTT. Supplemented by reference TRBV5-1 and TRBJ1-1, the full variable domain reads KAGVTQTPRYLIKTRGQQVTLSCSPISGHRSVSWYQQTPGQGLQFLFEYFSETQRNKGNFPGRFSGRQFSNSRSEMNVSTLELGDSALYLCASSFRGGIIGSEAFFGQGTRLTVV.

This clonotype has just a few counts. The V and J genes are TRBV5-1 and TRBJ2-7; TRBD1 might be the D (6 bases). The CDR3 totals 13 residues. Trimming stripped 4 bases from V and 5 bases from J, with 13 bases between. Germline loops: CDR1 SGHRS, CDR2 YFSETQ. CDR3 sequence: CASSAAGVHEQYF. The CDR3 DNA sequence: TGCGCCAGCAGCGCGGCAGGGGTCCACGAGCAGTACTTC.

This clonotype was observed many times. This chain links TRBV6-5 with TRBJ1-2; D call uncertain. The germline CDR1 and CDR2 sequences are MNHEY and SVGAGI. The CDR3 is 14 residues long. Trimming removed 0 bases from V and 3 bases from J, with 8 bases in between. The CDR3 nucleotides read TGTGCCAGCAGTTACTCCGGGGAGTACTATGGCTACACCTTC. It encodes CASSYSGEYYGYTF.

The rearrangement uses TRBV5-4 and TRBJ1-2; D is ambiguous. Germline V gene sequence: CDR1 SGHNT, CDR2 YYREEE (reference sequence). CDR3 length: 13 amino acids. The V gene lost 6 bases and the J gene lost 4 bases, with 13 bases spanning the gap. CDR3: CASTKDRAYGYTF. CDR3 DNA: TGTGCCAGCACCAAGGACCGCGCCTATGGCTACACCTTC.